Below are 15 T cell receptor beta chains sequenced from a single sample in a study of cytomegalovirus exposure and HLA in healthy donors. PCR primers comprised 60 Vbeta and 13 Jbeta primers. The table came from immunoSEQ multiplex PCR; TCRdb's copy has only in-frame clones and leaves some out. This repertoire shows roughly 230,000 clones, roughly 84% found once; its top ten account for approximately 0.24%. Sequenced: PBMCs. The receptors shown here come from a girl aged 2-9 years in good health and CMV-seronegative.

The chain employs TRBV21-1 and TRBJ1-5; the table's D call of TRBD1 was not tested on the DNA. TRBV21-1 is classified as a pseudogene. This CDR3 has 17 amino acids. The CDR3 loop is CASSKIRQGPAYQPQHF. In nucleotides, the CDR3 is TGTGCCAGCAGCAAAATCAGGCAGGGCCCAGCCTACCAGCCCCAGCATTTT.

The chain joins TRBV6-1 to TRBJ2-2; 14 nucleotides line up with TRBD2. The CDR3 spans 19 residues. Germline assignment: CDR1 MNHNS and CDR2 SASEGT. V lost 3 bases to trimming and J lost 5 bases; unmatched junction nucleotides: 11. In DNA form, the CDR3 reads TGTGCCAGCAGTGATAGCCTGGGGACTAGCGGGAGCATTACCGGGGAGCTGTTTTTT. Its translation is CASSDSLGTSGSITGELFF.

The rearrangement uses TRBV5-1 and TRBJ2-3; D might be TRBD2 (6 bases). The CDR3 sequence is 16 residues long. The germline V gene encodes CDR1 SGHRS and CDR2 YFSETQ. Trimming shortened V by 0 bases and J by 2 bases, and 13 bases separated the two germline ends. The CDR3 protein is CASSLVPGLDTDTQYF. CDR3 DNA sequence: TGCGCCAGCAGCTTGGTCCCGGGACTTGACACAGATACGCAGTATTTT.

The sample holds one count of this clone. The V gene is TRBV5-1, the J gene TRBJ2-1; possibly TRBD2 for D (5 bases). The CDR3 is made up of 14 amino acids. V dropped 7 bases and J dropped 8 bases, with 19 bases sitting between them. Germline CDR1 is SGHRS and CDR2 is YFSETQ. The chain's CDR3 is CASSRMPGFDEQFF. The DNA of the CDR3 is TGCGCCAGCTCGAGGATGCCGGGGTTCGATGAGCAGTTCTTC.

The chain joins TRBV5-1 to TRBJ2-3; 8 bases fit TRBD1. V dropped 6 bases and J dropped 2; count of bases not matched to a gene: 2. Germline CDR1 SGHRS, CDR2 YFSETQ. This CDR3 has 13 residues. This chain's CDR3 is CASKQGVTDTQYF. The CDR3 DNA follows: TGCGCCAGCAAACAGGGGGTCACAGATACGCAGTATTTT.

The gene calls are TRBV27 and TRBJ2-3; TRBD2 matches at 8 bases. The J segment lost 5 bases and the V segment lost 7 bases, leaving 8 bases of the junction unmatched. Germline V gives CDR1 MNHEY, CDR2 SMNVEV (reference sequence). The CDR3 loop spans 14 amino acids. The CDR3 DNA follows: TGTGCCAGCAAGAGCGGGAGCTATCGAGATACGCAGTATTTT. This encodes CASKSGSYRDTQYF.

This clone has a handful of counts. V and J are TRBV4-2 and TRBJ1-1; the D gene is possibly TRBD1 (6 bases). Germline CDR1 is LGHNA and CDR2 is YNFKEQ. CDR3 length: 16 residues. V dropped 4 bases and J dropped 0 bases, with 15 bases sitting between them. Here the CDR3 reads CASSPGQQIMNTEAFF. DNA of the CDR3: TGTGCCAGCAGCCCCGGACAGCAAATCATGAACACTGAAGCTTTCTTT.

The rearrangement uses TRBV29-1 and TRBJ1-1, with 8 bases matching TRBD1. The germline V gene has CDR1 SQVTM and CDR2 ANQGSEA. The ends lost 6 bases at V and 1 base at J; junction bases unmatched: 10. There are 15 residues in the CDR3. In DNA, the CDR3 is TGCAGCGTAGTCAACCCCGGGACAGGGAACACTGAAGCTTTCTTT. Residues: CSVVNPGTGNTEAFF.

The rearrangement uses TRBV7-9 and TRBJ2-5, with TRBD2 matching 9 bases. The CDR3 consists of 17 residues. The germline V gene has CDR1 SEHNR and CDR2 FQNEAQ (reference sequence). Trimming removed 5 bases from V and 2 bases from J; junction bases left unmatched: 12. The CDR3 sequence is CASSPGTSRSYQETQYF. The CDR3, as DNA: TGTGCCAGCAGCCCCGGGACTAGCAGAAGCTATCAAGAGACCCAGTACTTC.

The V call is TRBV30, the J call TRBJ1-4, with 8 positions matching TRBD1. The germline V gene encodes CDR1 GTSNPN and CDR2 SVGIG (reference sequence). The CDR3 has 14 residues. With V trimmed by 3 bases and J by 8 bases, 8 bases remained unmatched. The CDR3 region is CAWSSGGSWEKLFF. The CDR3 bases are TGTGCCTGGAGCTCAGGGGGCTCGTGGGAAAAACTGTTTTTT.

The genes are TRBV30 and TRBJ1-2; tentative D call: TRBD1 (6 bases). V was shortened by 2 bases and J by 4 bases, with 17 bases between the two germline ends. The germline CDR1 and CDR2 sequences are GTSNPN and SVGIG (reference sequence). This CDR3 region has 15 residues. CDR3 in amino acids: CAWSLFPGHVYGYTF. CDR3 in DNA: TGTGCCTGGAGTTTGTTTCCGGGACATGTCTATGGCTACACCTTC.

This clone was observed once. This sequence joins TRBV30 and TRBJ2-7; 9 bases match TRBD1. The ends lost 0 bases at V and 1 base at J; junction bases unmatched: 4. Germline V CDR1 and CDR2: GTSNPN, SVGIG (reference sequence). The CDR3 contains 15 residues. CDR3 in amino acids: CAWSVPGQGSYEQYF. CDR3 in DNA: TGTGCCTGGAGTGTACCGGGACAGGGATCCTACGAGCAGTACTTC. The variable domain in full, with the rest retrieved from reference TRBV30 and TRBJ2-7, is SQTIHQWPATLVQPVGSPLSLECTVEGTSNPNLYWYRQAAGRGLQLLFYSVGIGQISSEVPQNLSASRPQDRQFILSSKKLLLSDSGFYLCAWSVPGQGSYEQYFGPGTRLTVT.

This clone has just a few counts. The chain uses TRBV25-1 and TRBJ1-3; TRBD1 matches 7 bases. J was trimmed by 4 bases and V by 9 bases; bases with no gene match: 6. The length of the CDR3 is 13 residues. CDR1 and CDR2 from the germline V gene are MGHDK and SYGVNS. The CDR3 nucleotides are TGTGCCAGTAAAGACAGGGAAGGAAACACCATATATTTT. Encoded protein: CASKDREGNTIYF.

This chain connects TRBV30 to TRBJ1-4; the D gene is possibly TRBD1 (6 bases). V was pared by 4 bases and J by 7 bases, with 10 bases between. This CDR3 spans 12 amino acids. Germline assignment: CDR1 GTSNPN and CDR2 SVGIG (reference sequence). The CDR3 bases are TGTGCCTGGAAAGGGGGGGGTGAAAAACTGTTTTTT. Protein sequence: CAWKGGGEKLFF.

The chain combines TRBV4-1 with TRBJ1-5; 7 positions match TRBD1. Germline loops: CDR1 MGHRA, CDR2 YSYEKL. The CDR3 sequence is 16 residues long. V was pared by 1 base and J by 3 bases, with 6 bases of the junction left unmatched. This CDR3 is CASSQGGGGINQPQHF. The CDR3, as DNA: TGCGCCAGCAGCCAAGGAGGAGGGGGCATCAATCAGCCCCAGCATTTT.